Each of the 14 T cell receptor beta chains below was sequenced from the same sample in a study of T cell responses to AZD1222 COVID-19 vaccine. The assay was immunoSEQ multiplex PCR, and TCRdb's table has in-frame clones only and misses some. The repertoire holds some 140,000 clones, with over 80% as singletons. Sequences were derived from peripheral blood, sampled 28 days after the second AZD1222 dose. The source is an adult who received the AZD1222 COVID-19 vaccine.

V is TRBV13 and J is TRBJ1-1; TRBD1 matches at 7 bases. V trimming: 4 bases; J trimming: 5 bases; junction bases outside the gene matches: 19. Germline V gene lookup returns CDR1 PRHDT and CDR2 FYEKMQ (reference sequence). This CDR3 spans 18 amino acids. In DNA form, the CDR3 reads TGTGCCAGCAGCTCGCACCGGGACAGCACAGCAAGGAGGACTGAAGCTTTCTTT. The encoded protein is CASSSHRDSTARRTEAFF. The complete variable domain, with remaining parts taken from reference TRBV13 and TRBJ1-1, reads AAGVIQSPRHLIKEKRETATLKCYPIPRHDTVYWYQQGPGQDPQFLISFYEKMQSDKGSIPDRFSAQQFSDYHSELNMSSLELGDSALYFCASSSHRDSTARRTEAFFGQGTRLTVV.

This rearrangement joins TRBV5-1 to TRBJ2-1; D might be TRBD2 (6 bases). This CDR3 comprises 17 residues. CDR1 and CDR2 (germline): SGHRS, YFSETQ. Trimming took off 3 bases at V and 8 bases at J, with 24 bases between the two ends. The CDR3 region is CASSYALTGVARDEQFF. The CDR3 DNA is TGCGCCAGCAGCTACGCCCTTACGGGGGTCGCCCGGGATGAGCAGTTCTTC.

The chain joins TRBV3-1 (or the pseudogene TRBV3-2) to TRBJ2-1, with 13 bases lining up with TRBD2. The CDR3 sequence is 15 residues long. J gave up 6 bases and V 4 bases, and 3 bases lay outside the gene matches. CDR1 is LGHDT and CDR2 is YNNKEL in the germline V gene (reference sequence). CDR3 DNA: TGTGCCAGCAGCCTCGGGACTAGCGGGATCAATGAGCAGTTCTTC. Translated: CASSLGTSGINEQFF.

This chain links TRBV4-1 with TRBJ1-4, with D possibly TRBD1 on 5 matching bases. Germline values: CDR1 MGHRA, CDR2 YSYEKL. The CDR3 has 18 amino acids. Trimming cost V 4 bases and J 1 base, with 19 bases left between them. For the CDR3, the DNA is TGCGCCAGCAGCCGAGGGTCCGGTCTGACAGAAACTAATGAAAAACTGTTTTTT. It yields the protein CASSRGSGLTETNEKLFF.

This chain joins TRBV18 and TRBJ1-6; D is unresolved. Trimming took 3 bases from V and 7 from J, leaving 10 bases between them. CDR3 length: 14 residues. Germline CDR1 and CDR2: KGHSH and LQKENI. The CDR3 here is CASSPTDENSPLHF. The CDR3 nucleotides read TGTGCCAGCTCACCCACGGATGAAAATTCACCCCTCCACTTT.

The rearrangement links TRBV9 to TRBJ2-5; 11 bases are a match to TRBD1. The CDR3 is 16 amino acids. Germline CDR1 SGDLS, CDR2 YYNGEE. V shed 5 bases, J shed 5 bases, and the junction held 11 bases outside the gene matches. The chain's CDR3 is CASSRSGQGAGETQYF. The CDR3, as DNA: TGTGCCAGCAGTCGCAGTGGACAGGGGGCTGGTGAGACCCAGTACTTC.

This sequence joins TRBV12-3 or TRBV12-4 and TRBJ2-2; maybe TRBD1 (6 bases). CDR3 size: 13 residues. The V and J ends lost 4 bases and 4 bases respectively, with 7 bases between them. CDR3 coding DNA: TGTGCCAGCAGTTCGACAGGCACCGGGGAGCTGTTTTTT. Amino acids: CASSSTGTGELFF.

This chain uses TRBV19 with TRBJ2-3; 8 bases match TRBD1. The CDR3 spans 15 residues. Germline V gives CDR1 LNHDA, CDR2 SQIVND (reference sequence). V shed 1 base and J 6 bases; nucleotides not matched to a gene: 6. The CDR3 loop reads CASSIGQGLVDTQYF. The DNA of the CDR3 is TGTGCCAGTAGTATAGGACAGGGGTTGGTGGATACGCAGTATTTT.

In this sample, this clone turned up once. The gene calls are TRBV6-5 and TRBJ1-6, with D possibly being TRBD1 (6 bases). Trimming left V 7 bases short and J 7 bases short, with 11 bases between. CDR3 length: 13 residues. Germline V gene data show CDR1 as MNHEY and CDR2 as SVGAGI. The CDR3 region is CASMDRGNSPLHF. As DNA, the CDR3 is TGTGCCAGCATGGACAGAGGGAATTCACCCCTCCACTTT.

This clone has only one observation. The chain employs TRBV7-2 and TRBJ2-7, with 7 nucleotides matching TRBD2. This CDR3 comprises 15 residues. The germline CDR1 and CDR2 sequences are SGHTA and FQGNSA. V dropped 5 bases and J dropped 5; count of bases not matched to a gene: 12. The CDR3 spells CASSPDMRGYDEQYF. The CDR3, as DNA: TGTGCCAGCAGCCCCGACATGCGGGGGTACGACGAGCAGTACTTC.

This chain uses TRBV12-5 with TRBJ2-7; tentative D call: TRBD1 (6 bases). V gave up 0 bases and J gave up 4 bases, with 25 bases separating them. The CDR3 contains 19 residues. The germline V gene encodes CDR1 LGHNT and CDR2 FRNRAP. This CDR3 is CASGLVLPRTPRGTYEQYF. CDR3 nucleotide sequence: TGTGCTAGTGGTTTGGTACTCCCCCGGACACCCCGTGGGACATACGAGCAGTACTTC.

The gene calls are TRBV7-3 and TRBJ2-7; 9 positions agree with TRBD1. From germline, CDR1 is SGHTA and CDR2 FQGTGA. V shed 5 bases, J shed 2 bases, and the junction held 7 bases outside the gene matches. The CDR3 length is 15 residues. The CDR3 loop reads CASSPGTGLTYEQYF. The CDR3 DNA reads as TGTGCCAGCAGCCCGGGGACAGGGCTTACCTACGAGCAGTACTTC. The variable domain in full, with the rest retrieved from reference TRBV7-3 and TRBJ2-7, is GAGVSQTPSNKVTEKGKYVELRCDPISGHTALYWYRQSLGQGPEFLIYFQGTGAADDSGLPNDRFFAVRPEGSVSTLKIQRTERGDSAVYLCASSPGTGLTYEQYFGPGTRLTVT.

The chain combines TRBV20-1 with TRBJ2-1; D remains ambiguous. V shed 1 base and J shed 8 bases, with 6 bases lying between them. The germline gives CDR1 DFQATT, CDR2 SNEGSKA (reference sequence). This CDR3 region has 11 residues. CDR3 nucleotide sequence: TGCAGTGCTAGAGCGGTGGATGAGCAGTTCTTC. Its protein product is CSARAVDEQFF.

The V and J genes are TRBV11-2 and TRBJ1-1; no reliable D call. Per germline, CDR1 SGHAT and CDR2 FQNNGV. V was trimmed by 1 base and J by 4 bases, leaving 10 bases between them. There are 14 residues in the CDR3. CDR3 protein: CASSLAPRGTEAFF. CDR3 DNA: TGTGCCAGCAGCTTAGCCCCACGGGGCACTGAAGCTTTCTTT. Full variable domain (remainder filled in from reference TRBV11-2 and TRBJ1-1): EAGVAQSPRYKIIEKRQSVAFWCNPISGHATLYWYQQILGQGPKLLIQFQNNGVVDDSQLPKDRFSAERLKGVDSTLKIQPAKLEDSAVYLCASSLAPRGTEAFFGQGTRLTVV.